What follows are 2 T cell receptor beta chains derived from one specimen sequenced in a study of cytomegalovirus exposure and HLA in healthy donors. The PCR had 60 Vbeta and 13 Jbeta primers. Generated by immunoSEQ multiplex PCR, the TCRdb table keeps only in-frame clones and is missing some. The table includes over 60,000 clones, roughly 65% detected once. What was sequenced was PBMCs. The origin of the receptors is a male donor in good health and CMV-seropositive.

The V call is TRBV2, the J call TRBJ2-3, with TRBD1 matching over 7 bases. The junction had 8 bases not matched to a gene; V was cut back by 8 bases and J by 6 bases. The V gene's germline CDR1 is SNHLY and CDR2 FYNNEI. The CDR3 totals 13 residues. This CDR3 reads CASHTTGLDTQYF. The CDR3 DNA is TGTGCCAGCCACACGACAGGGCTGGATACGCAGTATTTT.

The chain combines TRBV10-3 with TRBJ2-1; 10 bases align to TRBD1. Germline CDR1 is ENHRY and CDR2 is SYGVKD. The ends lost 8 bases at V and 5 bases at J; junction bases unmatched: 6. This CDR3 comprises 14 residues. The CDR3: CAIGKGTGDNEQFF. In DNA form, the CDR3 reads TGTGCCATCGGGAAAGGGACAGGGGACAATGAGCAGTTCTTC.